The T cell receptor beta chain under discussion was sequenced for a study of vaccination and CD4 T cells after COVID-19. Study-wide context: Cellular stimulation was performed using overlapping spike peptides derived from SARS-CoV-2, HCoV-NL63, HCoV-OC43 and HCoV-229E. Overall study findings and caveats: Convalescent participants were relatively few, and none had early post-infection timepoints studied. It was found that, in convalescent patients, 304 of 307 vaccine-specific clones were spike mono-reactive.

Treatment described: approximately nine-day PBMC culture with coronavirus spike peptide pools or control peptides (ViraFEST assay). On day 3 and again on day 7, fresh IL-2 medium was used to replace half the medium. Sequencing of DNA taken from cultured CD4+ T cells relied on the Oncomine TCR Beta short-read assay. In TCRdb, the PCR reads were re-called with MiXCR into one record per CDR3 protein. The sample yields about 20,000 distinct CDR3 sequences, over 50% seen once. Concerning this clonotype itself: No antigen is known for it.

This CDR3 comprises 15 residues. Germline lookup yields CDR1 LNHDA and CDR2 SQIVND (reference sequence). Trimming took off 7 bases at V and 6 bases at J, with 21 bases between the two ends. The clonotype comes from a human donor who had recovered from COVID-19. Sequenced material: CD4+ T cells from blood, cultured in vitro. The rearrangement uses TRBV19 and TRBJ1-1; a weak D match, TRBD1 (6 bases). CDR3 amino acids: CASTVGTPQIAEAFF. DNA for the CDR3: TGTGCCAGTACAGTCGGGACACCGCAGATCGCTGAAGCTTTCTTT.